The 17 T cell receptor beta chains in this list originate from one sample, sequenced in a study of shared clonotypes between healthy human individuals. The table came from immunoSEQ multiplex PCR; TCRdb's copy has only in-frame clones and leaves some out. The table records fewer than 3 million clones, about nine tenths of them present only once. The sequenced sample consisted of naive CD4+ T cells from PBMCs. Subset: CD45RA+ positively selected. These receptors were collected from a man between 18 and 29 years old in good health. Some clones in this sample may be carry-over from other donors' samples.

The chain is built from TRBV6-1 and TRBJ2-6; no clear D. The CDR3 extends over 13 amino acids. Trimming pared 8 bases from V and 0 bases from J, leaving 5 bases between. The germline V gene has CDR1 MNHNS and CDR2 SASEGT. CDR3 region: CASRNSGANVLTF. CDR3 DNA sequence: TGTGCCAGCCGGAACTCTGGGGCCAACGTCCTGACTTTC.

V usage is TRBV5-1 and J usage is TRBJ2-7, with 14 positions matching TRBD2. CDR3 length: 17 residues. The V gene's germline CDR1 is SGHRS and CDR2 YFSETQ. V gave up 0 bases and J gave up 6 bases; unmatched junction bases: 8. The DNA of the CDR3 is TGCGCCAGCAGCTTGGTGGGACTAGCGGGAGAGATGGGCGAGCAGTACTTC. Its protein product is CASSLVGLAGEMGEQYF.

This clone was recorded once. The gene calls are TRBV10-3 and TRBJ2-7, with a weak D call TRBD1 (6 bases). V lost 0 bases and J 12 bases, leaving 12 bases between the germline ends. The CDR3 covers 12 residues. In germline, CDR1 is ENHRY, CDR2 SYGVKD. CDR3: CAISESGAPRYF. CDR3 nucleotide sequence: TGTGCCATCAGTGAGTCGGGGGCGCCGCGGTACTTC.

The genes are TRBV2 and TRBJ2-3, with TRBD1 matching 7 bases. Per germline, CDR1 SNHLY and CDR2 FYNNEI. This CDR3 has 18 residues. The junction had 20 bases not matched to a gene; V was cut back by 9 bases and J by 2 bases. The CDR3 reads CARSPLGWTGPLTDTQYF. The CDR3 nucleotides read TGTGCCAGATCTCCATTGGGGTGGACAGGCCCCCTCACAGATACGCAGTATTTT.

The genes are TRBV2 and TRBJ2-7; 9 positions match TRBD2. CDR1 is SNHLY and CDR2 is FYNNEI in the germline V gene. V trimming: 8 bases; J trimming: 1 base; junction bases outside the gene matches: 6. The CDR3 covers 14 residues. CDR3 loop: CASATSGLSYEQYF. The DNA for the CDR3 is TGTGCCAGCGCCACTAGCGGGCTTTCCTACGAGCAGTACTTC. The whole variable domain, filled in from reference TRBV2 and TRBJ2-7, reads EPEVTQTPSHQVTQMGQEVILRCVPISNHLYFYWYRQILGQKVEFLVSFYNNEISEKSEIFDDQFSVERPDGSNFTLKIRSTKLEDSAMYFCASATSGLSYEQYFGPGTRLTVT.

The CDR3 loop reads CASKREQGPNEQFF. The CDR3 DNA reads TGTGCCAGCAAAAGGGAACAGGGTCCCAATGAGCAGTTCTTC. V and J are TRBV19 and TRBJ2-1; possibly TRBD1 for D (6 bases). The germline V gene encodes CDR1 LNHDA and CDR2 SQIVND (reference sequence). V was clipped by 9 bases and J by 6 bases, with 18 bases between them. The CDR3 length is 14 residues.

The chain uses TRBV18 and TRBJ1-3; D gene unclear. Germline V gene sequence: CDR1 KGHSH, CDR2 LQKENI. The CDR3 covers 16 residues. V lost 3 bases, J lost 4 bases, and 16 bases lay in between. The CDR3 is CASSPGRVDGGNTIYF. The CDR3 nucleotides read TGTGCCAGCTCACCGGGCCGGGTGGATGGAGGAAACACCATATATTTT.

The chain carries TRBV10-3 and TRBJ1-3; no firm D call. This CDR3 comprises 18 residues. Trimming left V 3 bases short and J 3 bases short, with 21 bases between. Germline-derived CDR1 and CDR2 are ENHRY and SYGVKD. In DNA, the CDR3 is TGTGCCATCAGTGACGTCGGGAAAAACGGCCCGGATGGAAACACCATATATTTT. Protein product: CAISDVGKNGPDGNTIYF.

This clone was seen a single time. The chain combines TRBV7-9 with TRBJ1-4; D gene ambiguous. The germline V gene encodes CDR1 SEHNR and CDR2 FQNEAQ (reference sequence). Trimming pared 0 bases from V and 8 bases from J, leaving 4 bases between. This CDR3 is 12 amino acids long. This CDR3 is CASSLAQEKLFF. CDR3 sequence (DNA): TGTGCCAGCAGCTTAGCGCAGGAAAAACTGTTTTTT.

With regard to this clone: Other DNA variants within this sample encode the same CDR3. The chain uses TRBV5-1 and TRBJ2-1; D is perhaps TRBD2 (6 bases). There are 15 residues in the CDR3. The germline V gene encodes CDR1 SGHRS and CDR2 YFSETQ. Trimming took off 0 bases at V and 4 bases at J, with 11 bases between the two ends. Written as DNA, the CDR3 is TGCGCCAGCAGCTTGGGTGGAGCGGGTTACAATGAGCAGTTCTTC. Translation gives CASSLGGAGYNEQFF.

The CDR3 region has the DNA TGTGCCAGCCGACTCTTGGGGATCGCGGCGCGCAATGAGCAGTTCTTC. This translates into CASRLLGIAARNEQFF. The gene calls are TRBV5-8 and TRBJ2-1; D is ambiguous. Germline V gene data show CDR1 as SGHTS and CDR2 as YDEGEE. This CDR3 is 16 amino acids long. The germline V and J ends were trimmed by 7 bases and 6 bases, with 23 bases remaining between them. The entire variable domain, with the rest obtained from reference TRBV5-8 and TRBJ2-1, is as follows: EAGVTQSPTHLIKTRGQQATLRCSPISGHTSVYWYQQALGLGLQFLLWYDEGEERNRGNFPPRFSGRQFPNYSSELNVNALELEDSALYLCASRLLGIAARNEQFFGPGTRLTVL.

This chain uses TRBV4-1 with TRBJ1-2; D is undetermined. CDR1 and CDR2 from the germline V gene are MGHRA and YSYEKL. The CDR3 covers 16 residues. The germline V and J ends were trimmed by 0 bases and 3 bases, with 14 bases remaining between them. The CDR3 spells CASSQERLQRDYGYTF. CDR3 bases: TGCGCCAGCAGCCAAGAGAGGCTGCAGCGGGACTATGGCTACACCTTC.

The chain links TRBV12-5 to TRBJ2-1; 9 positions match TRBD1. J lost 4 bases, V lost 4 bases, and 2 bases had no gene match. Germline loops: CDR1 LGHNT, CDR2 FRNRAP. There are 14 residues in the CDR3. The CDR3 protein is CASGSGTGYNEQFF. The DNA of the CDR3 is TGTGCTAGTGGTTCCGGGACAGGGTACAATGAGCAGTTCTTC.

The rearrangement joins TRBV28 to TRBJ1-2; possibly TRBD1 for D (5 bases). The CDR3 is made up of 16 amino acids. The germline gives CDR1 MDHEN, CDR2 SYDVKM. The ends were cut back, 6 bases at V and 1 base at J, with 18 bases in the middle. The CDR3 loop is CASSPGGGIGNYGYTF. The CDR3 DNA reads TGTGCCAGCAGCCCCGGTGGGGGGATCGGTAACTATGGCTACACCTTC.

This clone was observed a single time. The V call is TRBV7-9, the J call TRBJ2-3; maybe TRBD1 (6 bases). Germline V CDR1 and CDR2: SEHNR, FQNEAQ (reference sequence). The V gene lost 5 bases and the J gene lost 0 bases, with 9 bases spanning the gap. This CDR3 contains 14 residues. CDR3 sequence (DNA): TGTGCCAGCAGCGAGAGGGGGAGCACAGATACGCAGTATTTT. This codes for CASSERGSTDTQYF.

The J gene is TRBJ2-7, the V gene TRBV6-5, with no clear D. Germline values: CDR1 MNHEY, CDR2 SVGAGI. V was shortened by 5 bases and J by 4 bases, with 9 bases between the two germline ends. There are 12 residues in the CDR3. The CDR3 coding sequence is TGTGCCAGCAGTCAATCCGGGTACGAGCAGTACTTC. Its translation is CASSQSGYEQYF.

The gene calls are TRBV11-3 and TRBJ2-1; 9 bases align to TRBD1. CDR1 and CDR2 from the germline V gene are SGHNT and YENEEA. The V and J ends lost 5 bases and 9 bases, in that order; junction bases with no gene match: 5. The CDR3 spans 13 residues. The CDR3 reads CASSGQGTGEQFF. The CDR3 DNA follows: TGTGCCAGCAGCGGACAGGGGACCGGTGAGCAGTTCTTC.